This TCR beta chain was sequenced in a study of blood T cell repertoires in COVID-19 (dated by TCRdb to the early 2020s). For the study in its entirety: Collaborator samples came from the United States, Italy and Spain and covered acute and convalescent phases of COVID-19. Samples were obtained from the ongoing ImmuneRACE study (first 160 participants) and from about 1,300 subjects provided by 6 global collaborators. HLA class I and class II types, where available, came from metadata supplied by the sample provider rather than from assay-based typing. The material from the prospective study consisted of cDNA or gDNA derived from T cells, B-cell-depleted T cells, or PBMCs. The repertoires were made available in a free public database intended to serve as a resource for research on the immune response to SARS-CoV-2. Nearly every sample came with metadata listing a de-identified subject ID, COVID-19 status, age in years and sex. Subjects who had been exposed to COVID-19, were actively infected with it, or had recovered from it provided the deeply sampled blood TCRbeta repertoires that made up the dataset.

In Seattle, one collaborating source enrolled patients while the infection was active and tracked those patients longitudinally over the course of disease. Each collaborating institution followed its own protocols to collect whole blood in K2EDTA tubes. For TCRbeta analysis, collaborators shipped samples in one of three forms: frozen whole blood, isolated PBMCs, or DNA extracted from either of those sample types. Summary of the overall study and its limitations: The quantity of clinical and demographic metadata differed by source and by participant and was supplied without curation.

This clone was observed a single time. Its cognate antigen has yet to be identified. The record has no base qualities; no much larger clone is one base away. TCRbeta CDR3 regions were amplified from genomic DNA by means of the immunoSEQ Assay, a bias-controlled multiplex PCR. Regarding the original processing steps: The number of nucleated cells in each sample was estimated by amplification of reference gene primers within the assay. To quantify the absolute abundance of each unique TCRbeta CDR3 rearrangement, sequence reads were collapsed and filtered. For each sample, productive Simpson clonality was calculated as the square root of Simpson's diversity index over productive rearrangements. TCRdb took this table from immuneACCESS and kept in-frame rearrangements with V and J called. Such tables lack part of the clones; where checked against another copy, unresolved V genes explain under half of the gap, and the rest is unexplained. That table is the source of V, J and clone size, and D and trimming were worked out from the DNA. This sample gives roughly 130,000 clones in total; about nine tenths of them show up just once. The ten biggest clones cover roughly 4.8% of the sample.

Based on the germline V gene (reference sequence), the CDR1 and CDR2 sequences are MNHNY and SVGAGI. V drops 8 bases and J drops 0 bases, leaving 8 bases in between. From its cysteine to its phenylalanine, the CDR3 spans 13 amino acids. Just the 39-base CDR3 DNA is kept, in frame starting at base 1. This chain is built from TRBV6-6 and TRBJ1-5, with the D gene not confidently named. The receptor comes from a man aged 55 to 70 with COVID-19, enrolled during active disease. The sequencing sample was made of peripheral blood. The CDR3 reads CASLQASNQPQHF. The DNA sequence follows: TGTGCCAGCCTTCAAGCTAGCAATCAGCCCCAGCATTTT.